This is a list of T cell receptor beta chains from one sample in a study of cytomegalovirus exposure and HLA in healthy donors. Using immunoSEQ multiplex PCR, the repertoire was profiled, and TCRdb retains in-frame clones only, with some absent. The specimen's table records approximately 110,000 clones. Input material: PBMCs. All receptors come from a man aged 25 to 40 in good health and CMV-seronegative. The CDR3 runs from the conserved cysteine through the conserved F or W. D genes are given only for firm matches.

v_gene,d_gene,j_gene,CDR3nt,CDR3aa
TRBV7-9,-,TRBJ1-1,TGTGCCAGCAGCCAAACCGGACAGCTATGGAACACTGAAGCTTTCTTT,CASSQTGQLWNTEAFF
TRBV2,-,TRBJ2-1,TGTGCCAGCAGTGTCAGGAATGAGCAGTTCTTC,CASSVRNEQFF
TRBV30,-,TRBJ1-5,TGTGCCTGGAGTTACAGCCTGGGCAATCAGCCCCAGCATTTT,CAWSYSLGNQPQHF
TRBV5-1,-,TRBJ2-1,TGCGCCAGCAGCTCTTGGTCGATCCACCAGGGAAGATTTTCAATTTATGAGCAGTTCTTC,CASSSWSIHQGRFSIYEQFF
TRBV7-8,TRBD2,TRBJ2-2,TGTGCCAGCAGCTTAAGTCGAGCGGGACCCTACGGGGAGCTGTTTTTT,CASSLSRAGPYGELFF
TRBV6-1,-,TRBJ1-6,TGTGCCAGCGTCGGGGTTTGGTCTTCGGGTTCACCCCTCCACTTT,CASVGVWSSGSPLHF
TRBV5-4,TRBD1,TRBJ1-1,TGTGCCAGCAGCGGTGACAGGGGGGACACTGAAGCTTTCTTT,CASSGDRGDTEAFF
TRBV27,-,TRBJ1-5,TGTGCCAGCAGTTTACGTGCGGCTAGCAATCAGCCCCAGCATTTT,CASSLRAASNQPQHF
TRBV11-2,-,TRBJ1-5,TGTGCCAGCAGCTTAGGCGGGGCCCAAAGCAATCAGCCCCAGCATTTT,CASSLGGAQSNQPQHF
TRBV11-1,-,TRBJ2-7,TGTGCCAGCAGCGAGACTAGACCCTACGAGCAGTACTTC,CASSETRPYEQYF
TRBV10-1,-,TRBJ2-2,TGCGCCAGCAGTGAGTGGGGGCAGCTGAACACCGGGGAGCTGTTTTTT,CASSEWGQLNTGELFF
TRBV28,TRBD2,TRBJ2-1,TGTGCCAGCAGCCCGGCCTGGGGGGGTGAGCAGTTCTTC,CASSPAWGGEQFF
TRBV7-9,-,TRBJ2-3,TGTGCCAGCAGGGCCCAGGGTGGGGATACGCAGTATTTT,CASRAQGGDTQYF
TRBV18,TRBD2,TRBJ2-7,TGTGCCAGCTCACTCAGCGGGAGAGTGTACGAGCAGTACTTC,CASSLSGRVYEQYF
TRBV11-2,TRBD2,TRBJ2-1,TGTGCCAGCAGCTTAGATTCTAGCGGGAGCGGCCATGAGCAGTTCTTC,CASSLDSSGSGHEQFF
TRBV30,-,TRBJ2-3,TGTGCCTGTGGCGGATACTCCACAGATACGCAGTATTTT,CACGGYSTDTQYF
TRBV11-2,TRBD1,TRBJ1-4,TGTGCCAGCAGCTTAGGACAGGGAAACAATGAAAAACTGTTTTTT,CASSLGQGNNEKLFF
TRBV6-5,TRBD1,TRBJ2-3,TGTGCCAGCAGTCGGCGACAGGGCAGGACAGATACGCAGTATTTT,CASSRRQGRTDTQYF
TRBV6-5,-,TRBJ2-7,TGTGCCAGCAGTTACTCGATAACAGGGATCTCCTACGAGCAGTACTTC,CASSYSITGISYEQYF
TRBV6-1,-,TRBJ1-6,TGTGCCAGCAGGGGGCGCTCCTATAATTCACCCCTCCACTTT,CASRGRSYNSPLHF
TRBV6-1,-,TRBJ2-1,TGTGCCAGCAGTGAAGGTACAGTCAATGAGCAGTTCTTC,CASSEGTVNEQFF
TRBV29-1,-,TRBJ1-1,TGCAGCGCAAATACTAGGGCTGAAGCTTTCTTT,CSANTRAEAFF
TRBV30,-,TRBJ1-1,TGTGCCTGGAGTGACCGAACCAGGGCCGGGAACACTGAAGCTTTCTTT,CAWSDRTRAGNTEAFF
TRBV28,TRBD1,TRBJ2-7,TGTGCCAGCAGTCTTCCGGGACAGGGGGCATACGAGCAGTACTTC,CASSLPGQGAYEQYF
TRBV28,TRBD2,TRBJ2-2,TGTGCCAGCAGTCAAATACTAGCGGGAAACACCGGGGAGCTGTTTTTT,CASSQILAGNTGELFF
TRBV28,TRBD1,TRBJ2-7,TGTGCCAGCAGTTTGCGGCCGGGACAGGGGGTTTACGAGCAGTACTTC,CASSLRPGQGVYEQYF
TRBV4-2,TRBD2,TRBJ2-5,TGTGCCAGCAGCCAAGATACTAGCGGGAGGGGGGCCCAGTACTTC,CASSQDTSGRGAQYF
TRBV5-6,TRBD1,TRBJ2-7,TGCGCCAGCAGCTTGTTCGACAGGGGCTACGAGCAGTACTTC,CASSLFDRGYEQYF
TRBV7-9,TRBD2,TRBJ2-7,TGTGCCAGCAGCCGGACTAGCGTCGAGCAGTACTTC,CASSRTSVEQYF
TRBV7-8,-,TRBJ1-1,TGTGCCAGCAGCTTACGTCAACTGGGAGGCACTGAAGCTTTCTTT,CASSLRQLGGTEAFF
TRBV27,TRBD1,TRBJ2-7,TGTGCCAGCAGTCGCCGGGACAGTTCCTACGAGCAGTACTTC,CASSRRDSSYEQYF
TRBV4-2,TRBD2,TRBJ2-7,TGTGCCAGCAGCCAAGGGCTAGCGGGCTACGAGCAGTACTTC,CASSQGLAGYEQYF
TRBV13,-,TRBJ1-2,TGTGCCAGCAGCTCCCAAGGGAGGGGACGGGGCTATGGCTACACCTTC,CASSSQGRGRGYGYTF
TRBV6-5,TRBD2,TRBJ2-5,TGTGCCAGCACCCAAAAACCGGGAGGTCAGGAGACCCAGTACTTC,CASTQKPGGQETQYF
TRBV30,-,TRBJ2-1,TGTGCCTGGAATCGCGGCCTCCCGAGCGGGTTGGGCAATGAGCAGTTCTTC,CAWNRGLPSGLGNEQFF
TRBV7-9,-,TRBJ2-1,TGTGCCACGAACTTGGGGGGAATCAATGAGCAGTTCTTC,CATNLGGINEQFF
TRBV5-1,-,TRBJ1-6,TGCGCCAGCAGACTCCTCCTTTTTTCACCCCTCCACTTT,CASRLLLFSPLHF
TRBV29-1,-,TRBJ1-5,TGCAGCGTTGAAGTTGGGAGTCAGCCCCAGCATTTT,CSVEVGSQPQHF
TRBV5-1,TRBD1,TRBJ1-1,TGCGCCAGCAGCTTGGGGACAGGGAACACTGAAGCTTTCTTT,CASSLGTGNTEAFF
TRBV6-1,-,TRBJ1-1,TGTGCCAGCAGCTCCCTTGGACAGACGTCCACTGAAGCTTTCTTT,CASSSLGQTSTEAFF
TRBV28,-,TRBJ2-7,TGTGCCAGCAGTTTTCCGCGTGCGGAGCAGTACTTC,CASSFPRAEQYF
TRBV6-5,TRBD1,TRBJ1-6,TGTGCCAGCAGTTACTCGGGACAGGGGATATCACCCCTCCACTTT,CASSYSGQGISPLHF
TRBV28,-,TRBJ1-1,TGTGCCAGCAGCATCACAGGGATCGCTGAAGCTTTCTTT,CASSITGIAEAFF
TRBV19,TRBD1,TRBJ1-4,TGTGCCAGTAGTAACCGGGACAGCTTAGGTGAAAAACTGTTTTTT,CASSNRDSLGEKLFF
TRBV30,TRBD1,TRBJ1-1,TGTGCCTGGAGTGTGGGACAGAAGAACACTGAAGCTTTCTTT,CAWSVGQKNTEAFF